This entry features one TCR beta chain sequence. Its antigen is not identified. The V segment lost 10 bases and the J segment 3 bases; nucleotides outside the gene matches: 8. Germline V gene lookup returns CDR1 ENHRY and CDR2 SYGVKD. The CDR3 extends over 13 amino acids. This specimen belongs to a study of CD8 T cells in ankylosing spondylitis. Study results and limitations: Clones tied to disease were said to be significantly enriched in matched ankylosing spondylitis synovial fluid.

By quantitative 5'-RACE with molecular barcodes, the TCR beta libraries were made. TCRdb independently ran MiXCR on the 5' RACE reads; one entry per CDR3 protein. The sample yields around 130,000 distinct CDR3 sequences, around 15% seen once. The sequencing input was blood, either unsorted or a sorted T cell fraction (not recorded which). The chain carries TRBV10-3 and TRBJ2-7; 8 bases map to TRBD2. The TCR comes from a female donor with ankylosing spondylitis or in good health (not recorded which). CDR3 sequence reads: CATQAGVSYEQYF. CDR3 in DNA: TGTGCCACTCAAGCGGGAGTCAGCTACGAGCAGTACTTC.